Below are 21 T cell receptor beta chains sequenced from a single sample in a study of T cells in Graves' hyperthyroidism and ophthalmopathy (dated by TCRdb to between 2017 and 2020). The receptor library was made with multiplex PCR. The sequencer listed for this sample is Illumina HiSeq 2000. The TCR beta CDR3 regions were amplified from RNA transcripts. The first round of RT-PCR for the TCR CDR3 was performed with the HTBI primer set and the Qiagen OneStep RT-PCR kit. The public reads were reprocessed in TCRdb via fastp at Q25 and MiXCR, keeping in-frame beta chains. Records with the same CDR3 protein are collapsed into one entry carrying the most frequent genes and DNA. This sample gives approximately 590,000 distinct CDR3 sequences in total; about 45% of them show up just once. The ten largest clones capture roughly 8.2% of the sample. Sequencing was performed on peripheral blood or thyroid tissue (not recorded which). Source of these receptors: a woman younger than 35 with Graves' hyperthyroidism. Donor details come from another sample of the same person, matched by shared clones.

V is TRBV29-1 and J is TRBJ2-5, with 8 bases fitting TRBD2. In germline, CDR1 is SQVTM, CDR2 ANQGSEA. This CDR3 has 14 residues. V shed 1 base and J 3 bases; nucleotides not matched to a gene: 4. This CDR3 reads CSVEVRGLEETQYF. CDR3 DNA sequence: TGCAGCGTTGAAGTGCGGGGACTAGAAGAGACCCAGTACTTC.

The rearrangement uses TRBV5-5 and TRBJ1-1; the D gene is possibly TRBD1 (5 bases). Germline values: CDR1 SGHKS, CDR2 YYEKEE (reference sequence). This CDR3 is built from 13 residues. Trimming shortened V by 4 bases and J by 5 bases, and 12 bases separated the two germline ends. The CDR3: CASSQGRGTEAFF. CDR3 DNA sequence: TGTGCCAGCAGCCAGGGAAGGGGAACTGAAGCTTTCTTT. Full variable domain (rest looked up from reference TRBV5-5 and TRBJ1-1): DAGVTQSPTHLIKTRGQQVTLRCSPISGHKSVSWYQQVLGQGPQFIFQYYEKEERGRGNFPDRFSARQFPNYSSELNVNALLLGDSALYLCASSQGRGTEAFFGQGTRLTVV.

The chain recombines TRBV14 with TRBJ1-5; unclear D gene. This CDR3 region has 15 residues. V was trimmed by 5 bases and J by 3 bases, leaving 14 bases between them. Looked up from germline, CDR1 is SGHDN and CDR2 is FVKESK. Here the CDR3 reads CASSVGPGDNQPQHF. The CDR3 region has the DNA TGTGCCAGCAGCGTAGGGCCCGGGGACAATCAGCCCCAGCATTTT.

V gene TRBV2 combines with J gene TRBJ1-1; weak D call: TRBD1 (6 bases). Deletions cut 7 bases from V and 5 bases from J, with 14 bases between. The CDR3 is 13 amino acids. Germline CDR1 reads SNHLY; CDR2 reads FYNNEI. CDR3 sequence: CASKGRGGTEAFF. In nucleotides, the CDR3 is TGTGCCAGCAAGGGCAGGGGTGGGACTGAAGCTTTCTTT.

Of note for this clonotype: Sequence at one end of the junction differs from germline and may be a read error. This chain links TRBV20-1 with TRBJ2-2; tentative D call: TRBD1 (6 bases). From germline, CDR1 is DFQATT and CDR2 SNEGSKA (reference sequence). The CDR3 sequence is 14 residues long. The CDR3 here is CSARDRPRTGELFF. DNA of the CDR3: TGCAGTGCCAGAGACAGGCCCCGCACCGGGGAGCTGTTTTTT.

Only one count was recorded for this clonotype. This could be a read error, since a much larger clone is one nucleotide away. This is likely a read error, given that the CDR3 carries no conserved phenylalanine or tryptophan at its end. This chain links TRBV7-4 with TRBJ1-1; no clear D. V gave up 7 bases and J gave up 2 bases, with 11 bases separating them. CDR1 and CDR2 from the germline V gene are SGHVT and SQSDAQ. The CDR3 length is 13 residues. The DNA of the CDR3 is TGTGCCAGCACCACGGACGAAAACACTGAAGCTTTCCTT. Amino acids: CASTTDENTEAFL.

V gene TRBV29-1 combines with J gene TRBJ2-7; D might be TRBD1 (7 bases). Germline lookup yields CDR1 SQVTM and CDR2 ANQGSEA. Trimming pared 3 bases from V and 4 bases from J, leaving 13 bases between. The CDR3 spans 13 residues. As DNA, the CDR3 is TGCAGCGTTGATGGAGGGACAGATTACGAGCAGTACTTC. Translation gives CSVDGGTDYEQYF.

In its sample, this clonotype was seen many times. The CDR3 is CSALENSYEQYF. CDR3 nucleotides: TGCAGCGCCTTGGAGAATTCCTACGAGCAGTACTTC. The V call is TRBV29-1, the J call TRBJ2-7; D unresolved. V lost 7 bases, J lost 1 base, and 11 bases lay in between. CDR1 is SQVTM and CDR2 is ANQGSEA in the germline V gene. The length of the CDR3 is 12 residues.

As concerns this clonotype: This likely comes from a read error, as the CDR3 has no conserved phenylalanine or tryptophan at its end. V usage is TRBV4-1 and J usage is TRBJ1-2; 8 bases fit TRBD1. CDR1 is MGHRA, CDR2 YSYEKL, per germline. Losses at the gene ends were 1 base for V and 5 bases for J; bases not matched to a gene: 6. CDR3 length equals 15 residues. The CDR3 DNA sequence: TGCGCCAGCAGCCAAGTAACGGACAGGGCGTATGGCTACACCCTC. Amino acids: CASSQVTDRAYGYTL.

The chain couples TRBV5-1 to TRBJ2-2, with TRBD2 identical over 7 bases. This CDR3 region has 18 residues. With V trimmed by 0 bases and J by 6 bases, 14 bases remained unmatched. The germline CDR1 and CDR2 sequences are SGHRS and YFSETQ. CDR3 bases: TGCGCCAGCAGCTTGGAAGGATGGCCAAGGCGGGAGCCCGGGGAGCTGTTTTTT. Translating it yields CASSLEGWPRREPGELFF.

This clonotype was observed a single time. The V and J genes are TRBV25-1 and TRBJ2-2; 7 nucleotides line up with TRBD1. The CDR3 has 14 amino acids. The junction had 6 bases not matched to a gene; V was cut back by 5 bases and J by 6 bases. From germline, CDR1 is MGHDK and CDR2 SYGVNS. DNA for the CDR3: TGTGCCAGCAGTTACAGGGGCCGGCCCGGGGAGCTGTTTTTT. This codes for CASSYRGRPGELFF.

The rearrangement joins TRBV7-9 to TRBJ1-4; TRBD1 matches 7 bases. Germline V CDR1 and CDR2: SEHNR, FQNEAQ (reference sequence). Germline trimming cut 3 bases from V and 5 bases from J; bases unmatched to any gene: 6. This CDR3 has 15 amino acids. CDR3 in DNA: TGTGCCAGCAGCTTGCTCGGGGACAGCAATGAAAAACTGTTTTTT. It encodes CASSLLGDSNEKLFF.

This chain uses TRBV7-9 with TRBJ2-5; no reliable D call. The CDR3 consists of 13 residues. V lost 4 bases and J lost 2, with 8 bases in between. Looked up from germline, CDR1 is SEHNR and CDR2 is FQNEAQ (reference sequence). The CDR3 coding sequence is TGTGCCAGCAGCTCTATAGAGCAAGAGACCCAGTACTTC. Translated, it gives CASSSIEQETQYF. The variable domain in full, completed from reference TRBV7-9 and TRBJ2-5, reads DTGVSQNPRHKITKRGQNVTFRCDPISEHNRLYWYRQTLGQGPEFLTYFQNEAQLEKSRLLSDRFSAERPKGSFSTLEIQRTEQGDSAMYLCASSSIEQETQYFGPGTRLLVL.

This clonotype showed up many times. The chain couples TRBV2 to TRBJ1-5; TRBD1 agrees at 8 bases. Germline V gene lookup returns CDR1 SNHLY and CDR2 FYNNEI. The CDR3 is made up of 16 amino acids. Losses at the gene ends were 7 bases for V and 1 base for J; bases not matched to a gene: 9. The CDR3 spells CASTDRGIGSNQPQHF. The CDR3 DNA follows: TGTGCCAGCACAGACAGGGGAATTGGAAGCAATCAGCCCCAGCATTTT.

Concerning this clonotype: This sequence may be a read error, since a much larger clone differs from it by one base. The rearrangement uses TRBV6-5 and TRBJ1-2, with 9 bases aligning to TRBD1. From germline, CDR1 is MNHEY and CDR2 SVGAGI. There are 14 residues in the CDR3. The CDR3: CAISYGDRADGYTF. The CDR3 DNA sequence: TGTGCCATCAGTTACGGGGACAGGGCGGATGGCTACACCTTC.

The table lists this clonotype with many counts. The chain uses TRBV2 and TRBJ1-5, with a possible D match to TRBD1 (6 bases). V was pared by 7 bases and J by 3 bases, with 13 bases between. From germline, CDR1 is SNHLY and CDR2 FYNNEI. There are 14 residues in the CDR3. CDR3 coding DNA: TGTGCCAGCACCGACAGGTCCTCCAATCAGCCCCAGCATTTT. Amino acid sequence: CASTDRSSNQPQHF.

The chain recombines TRBV25-1 with TRBJ2-2; 12 bases map to TRBD1. Trimming removed 8 bases from V and 6 bases from J; junction bases left unmatched: 1. The CDR3 runs to 13 residues. CDR1 is MGHDK, CDR2 SYGVNS, per germline. The CDR3 DNA reads as TGTGCCAGCCGGGACAGGGGGCCCGGGGAGCTGTTTTTT. Translation gives CASRDRGPGELFF.

This chain links TRBV2 with TRBJ2-7; 9 positions agree with TRBD1. With V trimmed by 6 bases and J by 3 bases, 3 bases remained unmatched. CDR3 length: 13 residues. Germline V CDR1 and CDR2: SNHLY, FYNNEI. The CDR3 is CASRLDRGYEQYF. The CDR3 DNA reads as TGTGCCAGCAGGTTGGACAGGGGCTACGAGCAGTACTTC.

Written as DNA, the CDR3 is TGTGCCAGCAGTCAGACGACCCACGAGCAGTACTTC. It specifies CASSQTTHEQYF. This chain connects TRBV6-6 to TRBJ2-7; D remains ambiguous. The V gene's germline CDR1 is MNHNY and CDR2 SVGAGI (reference sequence). V dropped 5 bases and J dropped 5 bases, with 10 bases sitting between them. The CDR3 length is 12 residues.

Ten or more counts support this clonotype. V gene TRBV7-9 combines with J gene TRBJ1-2; D remains ambiguous. This CDR3 is 15 amino acids long. CDR1 and CDR2 (germline): SEHNR, FQNEAQ (reference sequence). Trimming shortened V by 6 bases and J by 0 bases, and 14 bases separated the two germline ends. The CDR3 nucleotides are TGTGCCAGCAGACCTGGACCGTTAGCTAACTATGGCTACACCTTC. Translating gives CASRPGPLANYGYTF. The variable domain in full, completed from reference TRBV7-9 and TRBJ1-2, reads DTGVSQNPRHKITKRGQNVTFRCDPISEHNRLYWYRQTLGQGPEFLTYFQNEAQLEKSRLLSDRFSAERPKGSFSTLEIQRTEQGDSAMYLCASRPGPLANYGYTFGSGTRLTVV.

The sample holds a few counts of this clonotype. The chain recombines TRBV10-3 with TRBJ1-1, with D uncertain. V was pared by 10 bases and J by 1 base, with 10 bases between. The CDR3 is 12 amino acids. Germline assignment: CDR1 ENHRY and CDR2 SYGVKD. The CDR3 coding sequence is TGTGCCAGCGTGTCAACGAACACTGAAGCTTTCTTT. Translating gives CASVSTNTEAFF.